The TCR beta chain described here comes from a study of cytomegalovirus exposure and HLA in healthy donors. Overall study context: Roughly 85 million unique TCRs from HLA-typed donors made up an early data release. Whole-study findings and limits: In presence/absence analyses, roughly uniform sequencing depth across donors was assumed.

The PCR employed 60 Vbeta primers together with 13 Jbeta primers. Sequenced by immunoSEQ multiplex PCR; TCRdb stores in-frame clones only, minus some. The data contain some 130,000 clones, 55% to 75% of them singletons. V lost 0 bases and J lost 1, with 18 bases in between. Germline V gene lookup returns CDR1 LGHNA and CDR2 YSLEER. CDR3 length equals 19 residues. Comments on this clone: What it binds is unknown.

The clonotype originates from a man aged 30 to 45 in good health and CMV-seropositive. Sequencing was carried out using PBMCs. The rearrangement joins TRBV4-3 to TRBJ2-2, with D possibly being TRBD1 (6 bases). CDR3 sequence: CASSQDLGRGWVNTGELFF. In DNA, the CDR3 is TGCGCCAGCAGCCAAGATTTAGGCAGGGGATGGGTGAACACCGGGGAGCTGTTTTTT.